Listed here are 10 T cell receptor beta chains from one sample, sequenced in a study of human T cells and chemical hapten exposure. TCRdb redid the calling of the RACE reads with MiXCR, one entry per CDR3 protein. The repertoire holds about 80,000 distinct CDR3 sequences, with approximately 15% as singletons. As to time point: pre-sensitization, week 0. Treatment here: therapeutic diphenylcyclopropenone sensitization with weekly scalp DPC. The specimen was whole blood, collected in connection with sensitization to the hapten diphenylcyclopropenone (DPC). These receptors all come from a woman aged 50 to 65 with alopecia areata. Some clones in this sample may be carry-over from other donors' samples.

The V call is TRBV18, the J call TRBJ1-1; D ambiguous. V lost 6 bases, J lost 6 bases, and 8 bases lay in between. The CDR3 spans 11 residues. Per the germline V gene, CDR1 is KGHSH and CDR2 is LQKENI. The CDR3 loop reads CASSRGSEAFF. The CDR3 coding sequence is TGTGCCAGCTCCAGAGGTTCTGAAGCTTTCTTT.

The gene calls are TRBV28 and TRBJ1-5; D remains ambiguous. V was shortened by 6 bases and J by 0 bases, with 6 bases between the two germline ends. CDR3 length equals 13 residues. Germline V gene sequence: CDR1 MDHEN, CDR2 SYDVKM. CDR3 amino acids: CASRVYSNQPQHF. The CDR3 DNA reads as TGTGCCAGCAGGGTTTATAGCAATCAGCCCCAGCATTTT.

The rearrangement joins TRBV5-1 to TRBJ2-3; D gene ambiguous. This CDR3 spans 15 amino acids. The V end lost 0 bases, the J end lost 4 bases, and 12 bases lay between the germline ends. Per germline, CDR1 SGHRS and CDR2 YFSETQ. The CDR3 loop reads CASSLEYSPPDTQYF. Written as DNA, the CDR3 is TGCGCCAGCAGCTTGGAGTACTCCCCCCCAGATACGCAGTATTTT.

This clonotype came up a few times. The rearrangement joins TRBV27 to TRBJ2-7; D possibly uses TRBD1 or TRBD2 (5 bases each). V lost 2 bases, J lost 5 bases, and 13 bases lay in between. Germline CDR1 is MNHEY and CDR2 is SMNVEV (reference sequence). The CDR3 is made up of 14 amino acids. This CDR3 reads CASSLRDGLDEQYF. The CDR3 nucleotides are TGTGCCAGCAGTTTAAGGGACGGTTTAGACGAGCAGTACTTC.

This clonotype has more than one count but fewer than ten. The V and J genes are TRBV25-1 and TRBJ2-5; D unresolved. V dropped 0 bases and J dropped 3 bases, with 5 bases sitting between them. There are 13 residues in the CDR3. Germline V gene data show CDR1 as MGHDK and CDR2 as SYGVNS. As DNA, the CDR3 is TGTGCCAGCAGTGAATATCAGGAAGAGACCCAGTACTTC. Its translation: CASSEYQEETQYF.

The table lists this clonotype with many counts. The CDR3 bases are TGTGCCAGCAGCTCGAACACAGGGGGGAATGAAAAACTGTTTTTT. Its protein is CASSSNTGGNEKLFF. This chain joins TRBV7-9 and TRBJ1-4; TRBD1 agrees at 8 bases. The CDR3 runs 15 residues. V lost 4 bases, J lost 5 bases, and 6 bases stayed unmatched. Germline V gene data show CDR1 as SEHNR and CDR2 as FQNEAQ (reference sequence).

In its sample, this clonotype was seen many times. CDR3 amino acids: CASSPWDRAFDEQFF. CDR3 coding DNA: TGTGCCAGCAGCCCGTGGGACAGGGCTTTCGATGAGCAGTTCTTC. This chain joins TRBV11-2 and TRBJ2-1; 9 bases agree with TRBD1. The V gene's germline CDR1 is SGHAT and CDR2 FQNNGV. The V segment lost 5 bases and the J segment 8 bases; nucleotides outside the gene matches: 10. The CDR3 runs 15 residues.

The rearrangement uses TRBV2 and TRBJ1-2, with D unresolved. Deletions cut 11 bases from V and 0 bases from J, with 16 bases between. Germline V gene data show CDR1 as SNHLY and CDR2 as FYNNEI. The CDR3 has 14 residues. In DNA form, the CDR3 reads TGTGCCGAGTATCCACACTCAGCTAACTATGGCTACACCTTC. Encoded protein: CAEYPHSANYGYTF. Full variable domain (remainder filled in from reference TRBV2 and TRBJ1-2): EPEVTQTPSHQVTQMGQEVILRCVPISNHLYFYWYRQILGQKVEFLVSFYNNEISEKSEIFDDQFSVERPDGSNFTLKIRSTKLEDSAMYFCAEYPHSANYGYTFGSGTRLTVV.

This clonotype has only a few counts. This chain joins TRBV29-1 and TRBJ2-1; D gene uncertain. The CDR3 totals 12 residues. Germline CDR1 and CDR2: SQVTM and ANQGSEA. Trimming removed 3 bases at V and 5 bases at J, with 8 bases between. The CDR3 nucleotides are TGCAGCGTTGAGGGCGACAACAATGAGCAGTTCTTC. Its translation is CSVEGDNNEQFF.

This clonotype was seen a few times. This chain links TRBV19 with TRBJ2-3, with no clear D. CDR1 is LNHDA, CDR2 SQIVND, per germline (reference sequence). CDR3 length: 12 amino acids. V dropped 9 bases and J dropped 5 bases, with 12 bases sitting between them. The CDR3 is CASTDEVDTQYF. Here the CDR3 DNA reads TGTGCCAGCACGGACGAGGTAGATACGCAGTATTTT.